The following is a TCR beta chain sequence with its context. This sample is part of a study of blood T cells in healthy people across ages. This CDR3 is built from 16 residues. Trimming took off 3 bases at V and 4 bases at J, with 18 bases between the two ends. Germline V gives CDR1 LGHDT, CDR2 YNNKEL (reference sequence). Each donor had around 10 milliliters of peripheral blood drawn. Using a J-beta primer mix together with a sample-barcoded 5' primer, a second PCR was run for about 6 to 11 cycles. Each CDR3 protein is one row after TCRdb ran MiXCR on the 5' RACE reads. The table has 2 million or so distinct CDR3 sequences, around half seen once.

The chain carries TRBV3-1 and TRBJ1-2, with a possible D match to TRBD1 (6 bases). This TCR was recovered from a woman between 40 and 55 years old in good health. The sample taken for sequencing was blood. The CDR3 DNA reads as TGTGCCAGCAGCCACGTCAACAGGGCATTCGGCTATGGCTACACCTTC. This codes for CASSHVNRAFGYGYTF.